The rows below give T cell receptor beta chains drawn from one sample of a study of T cell repertoires in cytomegalovirus infection. From the reads, TCRdb called clonotypes with MiXCR, one entry per CDR3 protein. In the table there are about 78,000 distinct CDR3 sequences, about 40% of which are singletons. No antigen has been identified for these receptors. The sample was CD8+ T cells from cultured PBMCs, taken from culture after CMV antigen stimulation. The receptor set was obtained from a human donor in good health (CMV status not recorded). Some clones in this sample may be carry-over from other donors' samples. The conserved cysteine and the conserved F or W are not part of the CDR3 here.

length: 12; V: TRBV20-1; J: TRBJ2-3; CDR3: SARGLTISDTQY
length: 14; V: TRBV7-6; J: TRBJ2-6; CDR3: ASSRPGGRGANVLT
length: 9; V: TRBV7-9; J: TRBJ1-1; CDR3: ASSLVAEAF
length: 12; V: TRBV28; J: TRBJ2-7; CDR3: ASSGMGSSYEQY
length: 13; V: TRBV27; J: TRBJ1-1; CDR3: ASSLSGGGWTEAF
length: 13; V: TRBV7-6; J: TRBJ2-5; CDR3: ASSLLGQGASAQY
length: 11; V: TRBV5-5; J: TRBJ1-5; CDR3: ASSRRPDQPQH
length: 10; V: TRBV29-1; J: TRBJ1-1; CDR3: SVEGVNTEAF
length: 14; V: TRBV4-3; J: TRBJ2-2; CDR3: ASSQDRGLGTGELF
length: 12; V: TRBV10-3; J: TRBJ1-1; CDR3: ATRRSASNTEAF
length: 11; V: TRBV19; J: TRBJ1-5; CDR3: VSSFGGNQPQH
length: 14; V: TRBV12-3/TRBV12-4; J: TRBJ2-5; CDR3: ASSLAASGDQETQY
length: 14; V: TRBV20-1; J: TRBJ1-2; CDR3: SARDKRATLAYGYT
length: 12; V: TRBV6-1; J: TRBJ2-3; CDR3: ASRERGGPDTQY
length: 15; V: TRBV4-1; J: TRBJ2-5; CDR3: ASSLIVSGQGAETQY
length: 10; V: TRBV7-9; J: TRBJ1-2; CDR3: ASSRSVDGYT
length: 12; V: TRBV5-1; J: TRBJ1-2; CDR3: ASSLVRRVYGYT
length: 17; V: TRBV11-1; J: TRBJ2-1; CDR3: ASSLATSWGGPPRNEQF
length: 10; V: TRBV7-2; J: TRBJ2-7; CDR3: ASSLIPYEQY
length: 13; V: TRBV28; J: TRBJ1-2; CDR3: ASSFTMVEARGYT
length: 12; V: TRBV7-3; J: TRBJ1-6; CDR3: ASSLWVTNSPLH
length: 11; V: TRBV12-3/TRBV12-4; J: TRBJ2-1; CDR3: ASTSMGVNEQF
length: 14; V: TRBV7-6; J: TRBJ2-2; CDR3: ASSFPGTGQTGELF
length: 9; V: TRBV28; J: TRBJ1-2; CDR3: ASSKDRNYT
length: 9; V: TRBV6-1; J: TRBJ1-5; CDR3: ASSEGQSWN
length: 13; V: TRBV7-9; J: TRBJ2-7; CDR3: ASSPPGQGAYEQY
length: 14; V: TRBV7-2; J: TRBJ1-5; CDR3: ASSAPRTGGNQPQH
length: 13; V: TRBV7-8; J: TRBJ1-5; CDR3: ASSLPGGENQPQH
length: 13; V: TRBV4-1; J: TRBJ1-1; CDR3: ASSQARTGGTEAF
length: 12; V: TRBV20-1; J: TRBJ2-1; CDR3: SARDPSRDNEQF
length: 13; V: TRBV7-2; J: TRBJ1-5; CDR3: ASSLGLGSNQPQH
length: 15; V: TRBV19; J: TRBJ1-2; CDR3: ASSSSPGDLSSYGYT
length: 13; V: TRBV27; J: TRBJ2-7; CDR3: ASSYDSGVWYEQY
length: 15; V: TRBV7-6; J: TRBJ2-5; CDR3: ASSFSLAGGPEETQY
length: 10; V: TRBV20-1; J: TRBJ2-2; CDR3: SARDSTGELF
length: 13; V: TRBV6-5; J: TRBJ1-1; CDR3: ASRLQGSTFAEAF
length: 11; V: TRBV7-9; J: TRBJ2-7; CDR3: ASSSSRSYEQY
length: 9; V: TRBV11-2; J: TRBJ2-3; CDR3: ASGGTDTQY
length: 13; V: TRBV29-1; J: TRBJ2-7; CDR3: SVEVEQGVSYEQY
length: 14; V: TRBV13; J: TRBJ2-1; CDR3: ASSDRGPDPYNEQF
length: 13; V: TRBV6-2/TRBV6-3; J: TRBJ2-7; CDR3: ASSYASGGRYEQY
length: 10; V: TRBV10-3; J: TRBJ2-7; CDR3: AISWTTEEQY